This entry concerns a single T cell receptor beta chain. The sample belongs to a study of control samples from healthy donors and cancer patients. The CDR3 has 20 residues. Germline CDR1 reads SNHLY; CDR2 reads FYNNEI. Trimming removed 2 bases from V and 4 bases from J, with 24 bases in between. TCRdb's table, derived via immunoSEQ multiplex PCR, lists solely in-frame clones and lacks some. This table holds about 150,000 clones, more than 85% found once. This chain joins TRBV2 and TRBJ1-6; tentative D call: TRBD1 (6 bases). The sequence was obtained from a man in his thirties or forties in good health. Source material: blood. The CDR3 DNA is TGTGCCAGCAGTGAATTTATGGGGACAAGGCCCGGAATTTATAATTCACCCCTCCACTTT. This gives the protein CASSEFMGTRPGIYNSPLHF.